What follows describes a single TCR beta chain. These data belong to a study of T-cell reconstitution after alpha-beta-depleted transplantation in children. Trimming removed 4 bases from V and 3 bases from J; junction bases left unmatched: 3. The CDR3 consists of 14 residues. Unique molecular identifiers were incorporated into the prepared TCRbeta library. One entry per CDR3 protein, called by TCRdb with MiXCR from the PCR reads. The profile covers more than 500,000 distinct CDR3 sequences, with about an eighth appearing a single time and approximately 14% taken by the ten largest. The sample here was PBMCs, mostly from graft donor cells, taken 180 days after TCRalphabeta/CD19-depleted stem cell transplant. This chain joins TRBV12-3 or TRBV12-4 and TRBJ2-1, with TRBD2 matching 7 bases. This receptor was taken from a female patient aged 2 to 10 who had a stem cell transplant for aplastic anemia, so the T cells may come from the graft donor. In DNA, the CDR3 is TGTGCCAGCAGTTCCCAGCGGGGCTACAATGAGCAGTTCTTC. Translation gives CASSSQRGYNEQFF.